This TCR beta chain comes out of a study of cytomegalovirus exposure and HLA in healthy donors. The donors were members of the approximately 130-subject validation cohort (separate from the roughly 660-subject first cohort). Study-wide findings and caveats: In vitro experiments confirmed that a few CMV-associated chains were specific for CMV antigens. Despite most TCR sequences being rare, some public TCRs occurred in many donors.

Profiling relied on immunoSEQ multiplex PCR, and the TCRdb table lists in-frame clones only, not all of them. The repertoire holds about 150,000 clones, with 86% as singletons. Germline V gene sequence: CDR1 GTSNPN, CDR2 SVGIG (reference sequence). V lost 3 bases, J lost 4 bases, and 5 bases stayed unmatched. The CDR3 is made up of 13 amino acids. Comment on this clone: Its specificity is not known.

The J gene is TRBJ1-1, the V gene TRBV30; 7 bases align to TRBD1. What was sequenced was PBMCs. The receptor comes from a man aged 18 to 29 in good health and CMV-seropositive. Written as DNA, the CDR3 is TGTGCCTGGAGAGCCGCAGGGGGCACTGAAGCTTTCTTT. Translating gives CAWRAAGGTEAFF.